One sample yielded the 25 T cell receptor beta chains listed below, sequenced in a study of human versus mouse CDR3 diversity and MHC coevolution (dated by TCRdb to 2016 to 2017). The library was generated by the immunoSEQ multiplex PCR assay. The immuneACCESS repertoire file appears here via TCRdb, limited to in-frame rearrangements. These files lack a portion of the clones; in checked studies, under half of the deficit traces to unresolved V genes, and the cause of the others is not known. The sample table shows about 60,000 clones, and around 94% are seen once. The ten largest clones represent 18% of the sample. What was sequenced was naive CD4+ T cells from blood. What this sample's cell subset or site label stands for: CD45RO-negative CD62L-positive naive CD4 T cells. Every receptor here comes from a person aged 60 to 70 in good health.

The rearrangement joins TRBV30 to TRBJ1-2; 12 bases map to TRBD1. V trimming: 6 bases; J trimming: 7 bases; junction bases outside the gene matches: 18. CDR1 is GTSNPN, CDR2 SVGIG, per germline (reference sequence). The CDR3 spans 17 residues. The CDR3 sequence: CACPVSGTGGARSGYTF. Here the CDR3 DNA reads TGTGCCTGCCCAGTTTCCGGGACAGGGGGCGCAAGGTCTGGCTACACCTTC.

The chain joins TRBV2 to TRBJ1-5; 7 bases match TRBD1. CDR1 and CDR2 (germline): SNHLY, FYNNEI. Trimming at V came to 0 bases and at J to 7 bases, leaving 9 bases not matched to a gene. The length of the CDR3 is 16 residues. The CDR3 sequence is CASSEAGRGRRQPQHF. The CDR3 coding sequence is TGTGCCAGCAGTGAAGCGGGTAGGGGGCGCAGACAGCCCCAGCATTTT.

J is TRBJ2-7 and V is TRBV6-5; the match to TRBD1 covers 8 bases. The junction had 9 bases not matched to a gene; V was cut back by 11 bases and J by 3 bases. Germline V gene sequence: CDR1 MNHEY, CDR2 SVGAGI. The CDR3 covers 13 residues. The CDR3 protein is CAASRTGSYEQYF. For the CDR3, the DNA is TGTGCCGCCTCCCGGACAGGGAGCTACGAGCAGTACTTC.

This chain joins TRBV5-1 and TRBJ2-7; 7 bases line up with TRBD1. From germline, CDR1 is SGHRS and CDR2 YFSETQ. J was trimmed by 3 bases and V by 2 bases; bases with no gene match: 5. This CDR3 is 14 amino acids long. CDR3 sequence (DNA): TGCGCCAGCAGCTTTGGACAGGCCCTCTACGAGCAGTACTTC. Protein product: CASSFGQALYEQYF.

The J gene is TRBJ1-2, the V gene TRBV6-5, with a weak D call TRBD1 (5 bases). Trimming shortened V by 0 bases and J by 7 bases, and 15 bases separated the two germline ends. Germline V CDR1 and CDR2: MNHEY, SVGAGI. CDR3 length: 15 residues. Here the CDR3 DNA reads TGTGCCAGCAGTTACTCTGGGGGGGGTCTGAGTGGCTACACCTTC. Residues: CASSYSGGGLSGYTF.

The gene calls are TRBV5-6 and TRBJ2-1; TRBD1 agrees at 9 bases. The CDR3 consists of 16 residues. With 4 bases clipped from V and 8 bases from J, the junction kept 13 bases outside the gene matches. The germline V gene has CDR1 SGHDT and CDR2 YYEEEE. Here the CDR3 reads CASSPSGTGLWDEQFF. The CDR3 DNA reads as TGTGCCAGCAGCCCGTCCGGGACAGGGTTATGGGATGAGCAGTTCTTC.

The chain recombines TRBV5-1 with TRBJ1-1; TRBD1 is a possible D gene (6 bases). V lost 0 bases and J 1 base, leaving 13 bases between the germline ends. Germline-derived CDR1 and CDR2 are SGHRS and YFSETQ. The CDR3 loop spans 16 amino acids. Written as DNA, the CDR3 is TGCGCCAGCAGCTTGGGCGGGGGGCGCGGGAACACTGAAGCTTTCTTT. Translation gives CASSLGGGRGNTEAFF.

This chain connects TRBV5-1 to TRBJ2-7, with D possibly being TRBD2 (7 bases). The CDR3 sequence is 14 residues long. V shed 7 bases and J shed 3 bases, with 17 bases lying between them. Looked up from germline, CDR1 is SGHRS and CDR2 is YFSETQ. The CDR3 loop reads CASGTRGARYEQYF. CDR3 coding DNA: TGCGCCAGCGGCACCCGGGGGGCGCGCTACGAGCAGTACTTC.

The sample holds a few counts of this clone. The J gene is TRBJ1-5, the V gene TRBV19, with 8 bases fitting TRBD1. J lost 2 bases, V lost 5 bases, and 2 bases had no gene match. There are 14 residues in the CDR3. Germline loops: CDR1 LNHDA, CDR2 SQIVND (reference sequence). This CDR3 reads CASSQDRGNQPQHF. For the CDR3, the DNA is TGTGCCAGTAGTCAGGACAGGGGCAATCAGCCCCAGCATTTT.

The CDR3 nucleotides are TGTGCCAGCAGCGTAGAGGGGGCAGTCAGGTTCAATGAGCAGTTCTTC. Amino acids: CASSVEGAVRFNEQFF. The J gene is TRBJ2-1, the V gene TRBV9; 7 bases are shared with TRBD1. The CDR3 consists of 16 residues. The V gene end was trimmed by 0 bases and the J gene end by 6 bases; junction bases not matched to a gene: 9. The V gene's germline CDR1 is SGDLS and CDR2 YYNGEE.

The J gene is TRBJ1-2, the V gene TRBV11-2, with a weak D call TRBD1 (5 bases). This CDR3 is 15 amino acids long. V was trimmed by 0 bases and J by 0 bases, leaving 8 bases between them. Germline-derived CDR1 and CDR2 are SGHAT and FQNNGV. CDR3 region: CASSLDRAANYGYTF. In nucleotides, the CDR3 is TGTGCCAGCAGCTTAGACAGGGCAGCTAACTATGGCTACACCTTC.

The chain couples TRBV30 to TRBJ1-4; TRBD1 matches 7 bases. Trimming cost V 0 bases and J 4 bases; bases outside gene matches: 5. The CDR3 is 15 residues long. Germline loops: CDR1 GTSNPN, CDR2 SVGIG (reference sequence). CDR3 protein: CAWSVGDSGNEKLFF. The CDR3 bases are TGTGCCTGGAGTGTAGGGGACAGTGGTAATGAAAAACTGTTTTTT.

This chain joins TRBV7-2 and TRBJ2-1, with TRBD2 as a possible D gene (5 bases). Germline V gives CDR1 SGHTA, CDR2 FQGNSA. The CDR3 length is 16 residues. The germline V and J ends were trimmed by 2 bases and 6 bases, with 17 bases remaining between them. The CDR3 protein is CASSLIARQPGNEQFF. CDR3 in DNA: TGTGCCAGCAGCTTAATAGCGCGCCAACCGGGCAATGAGCAGTTCTTC.

This chain connects TRBV19 to TRBJ2-5, with D possibly being TRBD1 (7 bases). V lost 0 bases and J lost 7, with 21 bases in between. Germline V gene lookup returns CDR1 LNHDA and CDR2 SQIVND (reference sequence). CDR3 length: 17 amino acids. CDR3 sequence: CASSIDLRTGGLGTQYF. The CDR3 DNA reads as TGTGCCAGTAGTATAGATTTGAGGACAGGAGGGTTGGGGACCCAGTACTTC. Complete variable domain (other parts from reference TRBV19 and TRBJ2-5): DGGITQSPKYLFRKEGQNVTLSCEQNLNHDAMYWYRQDPGQGLRLIYYSQIVNDFQKGDIAEGYSVSREKKESFPLTVTSAQKNPTAFYLCASSIDLRTGGLGTQYFGPGTRLLVL.

The rearrangement uses TRBV27 and TRBJ2-3; 15 bases are shared with TRBD2. The CDR3 has 17 amino acids. CDR1 and CDR2 (germline): MNHEY, SMNVEV (reference sequence). Germline trimming cut 6 bases from V and 6 bases from J; bases unmatched to any gene: 10. In DNA, the CDR3 is TGTGCCAGCAGCCCCCGGACTAGCGGGAGGGTCCGGGATACGCAGTATTTT. Translated, it gives CASSPRTSGRVRDTQYF.

This clone has only one observation. The genes are TRBV18 and TRBJ1-1, with D maybe TRBD1 (6 bases). This CDR3 region has 15 residues. Germline CDR1 and CDR2: KGHSH and LQKENI. V was pared by 3 bases and J by 1 base, with 12 bases between. The CDR3 spells CASSPIKQGNTEAFF. In DNA form, the CDR3 reads TGTGCCAGCTCACCGATCAAACAGGGGAACACTGAAGCTTTCTTT.

The chain joins TRBV30 to TRBJ1-1; a weak D match, TRBD1 (5 bases). This CDR3 is 15 amino acids long. Germline-derived CDR1 and CDR2 are GTSNPN and SVGIG (reference sequence). The ends were cut back, 5 bases at V and 6 bases at J, with 22 bases in the middle. This CDR3 reads CAWSSGGARVPEAFF. The CDR3 DNA reads as TGTGCCTGGTCCTCCGGAGGGGCGAGAGTCCCTGAAGCTTTCTTT.

The V call is TRBV5-4, the J call TRBJ2-5, with TRBD2 identical over 7 bases. This CDR3 is 15 amino acids long. Germline CDR1 and CDR2: SGHNT and YYREEE (reference sequence). Trimming at V came to 1 base and at J to 5 bases, leaving 8 bases not matched to a gene. The CDR3 loop reads CASSLRAGEEETQYF. The CDR3, as DNA: TGTGCCAGCAGCTTGCGGGCGGGAGAGGAGGAGACCCAGTACTTC. Together with reference TRBV5-4 and TRBJ2-5, the CDR3 gives the full variable domain: ETGVTQSPTHLIKTRGQQVTLRCSSQSGHNTVSWYQQALGQGPQFIFQYYREEENGRGNFPPRFSGLQFPNYSSELNVNALELDDSALYLCASSLRAGEEETQYFGPGTRLLVL.

The CDR3 sequence: CASSRGTSGEYEQYF. CDR3 nucleotides: TGCGCCAGCAGCAGAGGGACTAGCGGGGAGTACGAGCAGTACTTC. This chain links TRBV5-1 with TRBJ2-5; 13 bases align to TRBD2. The end of the DNA aligns better with TRBJ2-7, so the J call may be wrong. This CDR3 is built from 15 residues. Germline V gene lookup returns CDR1 SGHRS and CDR2 YFSETQ.

The chain combines TRBV6-4 with TRBJ2-3; a weak D match, TRBD2 (6 bases). The CDR3 has 15 residues. Germline CDR1 reads MRHNA; CDR2 reads SNTAGT. Trimming took 4 bases from V and 0 from J, leaving 11 bases between them. Here the CDR3 DNA reads TGTGCCAGCAGTGTCGGCGGGAAAAGCACAGATACGCAGTATTTT. Translated, it gives CASSVGGKSTDTQYF.

The genes are TRBV19 and TRBJ1-5; no definite D call. Germline-derived CDR1 and CDR2 are LNHDA and SQIVND (reference sequence). CDR3 size: 13 residues. Trimming pared 6 bases from V and 4 bases from J, leaving 10 bases between. The CDR3 spells CASSKTRNQPQHF. For the CDR3, the DNA is TGTGCCAGTAGCAAAACGAGAAATCAGCCCCAGCATTTT. Supplemented by reference TRBV19 and TRBJ1-5, the full variable domain reads DGGITQSPKYLFRKEGQNVTLSCEQNLNHDAMYWYRQDPGQGLRLIYYSQIVNDFQKGDIAEGYSVSREKKESFPLTVTSAQKNPTAFYLCASSKTRNQPQHFGDGTRLSIL.

The rearrangement joins TRBV6-1 to TRBJ1-5; perhaps TRBD1 as D (5 bases). This CDR3 has 15 amino acids. Germline loops: CDR1 MNHNS, CDR2 SASEGT. V lost 2 bases to trimming and J lost 7 bases, with 15 bases between them. The CDR3 protein is CASSEPLGGGQPQHF. The CDR3 region has the DNA TGTGCCAGCAGTGAACCGCTTGGGGGGGGGCAGCCCCAGCATTTT.

The chain joins TRBV14 to TRBJ2-3; 8 nucleotides line up with TRBD2. Germline CDR1 reads SGHDN; CDR2 reads FVKESK. The CDR3 covers 14 residues. V shed 7 bases, J shed 0 bases, and the junction held 3 bases outside the gene matches. The DNA for the CDR3 is TGTGCCAGCAAGACTAGCGATAGCACAGATACGCAGTATTTT. Translated, it gives CASKTSDSTDTQYF.

The chain carries TRBV11-2 and TRBJ1-2; D call uncertain. This CDR3 spans 13 amino acids. The germline V gene encodes CDR1 SGHAT and CDR2 FQNNGV. Trimming shortened V by 1 base and J by 7 bases, and 10 bases separated the two germline ends. In DNA, the CDR3 is TGTGCCAGCAGCTTAGTGGAGGGAATTGGCTACACCTTC. Protein: CASSLVEGIGYTF.

The rearrangement links TRBV19 to TRBJ2-3, with D maybe TRBD1 (6 bases). CDR1 LNHDA and CDR2 SQIVND come from the germline V gene (reference sequence). The V and J ends lost 4 bases and 2 bases respectively, with 13 bases between them. This CDR3 region has 15 residues. CDR3 DNA: TGTGCCAGTAGTACCCGACAGGTTATCACAGATACGCAGTATTTT. As protein: CASSTRQVITDTQYF.